This T cell receptor (beta chain) comes out of a study of shared clonotypes between healthy human individuals. In regard to this clone: Its antigen is undetermined.

The germline V gene encodes CDR1 SGHDT and CDR2 YYEEEE. The V gene end was trimmed by 4 bases and the J gene end by 0 bases; junction bases not matched to a gene: 8. CDR3 size: 16 residues. Original analysis: Filtering differed since immunoSEQ provided only junctions, with no quality scores. Sequenced by immunoSEQ multiplex PCR; TCRdb stores in-frame clones only, minus some. V and J calls and clone size are given by that table; D and trimming were obtained from the DNA. The data show over a million clones, roughly 96% seen once. Study results and limitations: Enrolling few donors narrowed the genetic and exposure-history diversity that was represented.

The receptor comes from a young man in good health. The V and J genes are TRBV5-6 and TRBJ2-7, with TRBD2 identical over 9 bases. Sequences were obtained from naive CD4+ T cells sorted from blood. Subset indicated: CD45RA+ positively selected. CDR3 amino acids: CASSLRLAAFSYEQYF. CDR3 nucleotide sequence: TGTGCCAGCAGCCTCAGACTAGCGGCGTTCTCCTACGAGCAGTACTTC.